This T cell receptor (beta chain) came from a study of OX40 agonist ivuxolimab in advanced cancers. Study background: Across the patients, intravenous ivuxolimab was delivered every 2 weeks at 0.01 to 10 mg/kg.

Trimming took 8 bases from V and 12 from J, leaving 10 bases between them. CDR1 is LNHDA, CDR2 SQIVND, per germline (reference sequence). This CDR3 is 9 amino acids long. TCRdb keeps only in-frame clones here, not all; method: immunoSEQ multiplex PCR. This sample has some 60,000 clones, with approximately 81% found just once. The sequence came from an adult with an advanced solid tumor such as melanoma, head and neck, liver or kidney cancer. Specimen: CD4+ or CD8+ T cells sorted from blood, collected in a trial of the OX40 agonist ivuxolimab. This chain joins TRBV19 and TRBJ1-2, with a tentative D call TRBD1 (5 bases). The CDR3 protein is CASGGVDTF. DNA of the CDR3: TGTGCCAGTGGGGGGGTTGACACCTTC.